Following are 17 T cell receptor beta chains from one sample sequenced in a study of blood T cell repertoires in COVID-19. Some clones are missing from TCRdb's copy, which holds only in-frame ones; the method was immunoSEQ multiplex PCR. This sample has fewer than 150,000 clones, with roughly 80% found just once. The sequenced sample was peripheral blood. The receptors originated from a woman aged 40 to 50 with acute or convalescent COVID-19.

The chain carries TRBV19 and TRBJ1-1; possibly TRBD1 for D (6 bases). The CDR3 totals 13 residues. Germline lookup yields CDR1 LNHDA and CDR2 SQIVND (reference sequence). V was shortened by 3 bases and J by 5 bases, with 10 bases between the two germline ends. In nucleotides, the CDR3 is TGTGCCAGTAGTATCCAAAGGGGGACTGAAGCTTTCTTT. It translates to CASSIQRGTEAFF.

This chain joins TRBV6-5 and TRBJ2-7; 10 positions match TRBD2. Germline CDR1 MNHEY, CDR2 SVGAGI. Unmatched junction bases numbered 6, after V lost 8 bases and J lost 2 bases. This CDR3 contains 14 residues. CDR3 region: CASSSGGSTYEQYF. In DNA, the CDR3 is TGTGCCAGCTCTAGCGGGGGCTCCACCTACGAGCAGTACTTC.

This chain connects TRBV10-1 to TRBJ2-2, with TRBD1 identical over 7 bases. The CDR3 totals 16 residues. Germline values: CDR1 WNHNN, CDR2 SYGVQD (reference sequence). Trimming cost V 7 bases and J 2 bases; bases outside gene matches: 10. The CDR3: CASTIKGTVNTGELFF. CDR3 DNA sequence: TGCGCCAGCACCATCAAGGGGACAGTCAACACCGGGGAGCTGTTTTTT.

The CDR3 here is CASRVGVGNQPQHF. In nucleotides, the CDR3 is TGTGCCAGTAGGGTAGGAGTTGGCAATCAGCCCCAGCATTTT. V is TRBV19 and J is TRBJ1-5; D is unresolved. The CDR3 length is 14 residues. Trimming shortened V by 6 bases and J by 2 bases, and 11 bases separated the two germline ends. The germline gives CDR1 LNHDA, CDR2 SQIVND (reference sequence).

CDR3 nucleotide sequence: TGTGCCAGCAGTTTAATCGGACTAGCGGGTAACACCGGGGAGCTGTTTTTT. Residues: CASSLIGLAGNTGELFF. The chain couples TRBV27 to TRBJ2-2; 11 bases are shared with TRBD2. Germline V CDR1 and CDR2: MNHEY, SMNVEV (reference sequence). The CDR3 spans 17 residues. With V trimmed by 2 bases and J by 2 bases, 4 bases remained unmatched.

This clone was seen only once. The chain uses TRBV27 and TRBJ1-3; D ambiguous. Germline V lookup: CDR1 MNHEY, CDR2 SMNVEV (reference sequence). Trimming removed 8 bases from V and 0 bases from J, with 14 bases in between. The CDR3 is 15 amino acids. CDR3 amino acids: CASSSSPSSGNTIYF. CDR3 sequence (DNA): TGTGCCAGCTCCTCCTCGCCCAGCTCTGGAAACACCATATATTTT.

CDR3 sequence reads: CASLEQGTGDAPLHF. As DNA, the CDR3 is TGTGCCAGCTTGGAGCAAGGGACAGGGGACGCACCCCTCCACTTT. The chain couples TRBV2 to TRBJ1-6, with 10 bases matching TRBD1. Germline assignment: CDR1 SNHLY and CDR2 FYNNEI. Trimming took 8 bases from V and 11 from J; bases not matched to a gene: 12. The CDR3 covers 15 residues.

The count of this clone is one. V and J are TRBV28 and TRBJ1-5; D gene ambiguous. V was clipped by 4 bases and J by 7 bases, with 5 bases between them. Germline values: CDR1 MDHEN, CDR2 SYDVKM. The CDR3 sequence is 11 residues long. CDR3 bases: TGTGCCAGCAGTTACGGGCAGCCCCAGCATTTT. The encoded protein is CASSYGQPQHF. The variable domain in full, completed from reference TRBV28 and TRBJ1-5, reads DVKVTQSSRYLVKRTGEKVFLECVQDMDHENMFWYRQDPGLGLRLIYFSYDVKMKEKGDIPEGYSVSREKKERFSLILESASTNQTSMYLCASSYGQPQHFGDGTRLSIL.

This sequence joins TRBV18 and TRBJ2-6; possible D gene TRBD1, 5 bases. Germline V gene sequence: CDR1 KGHSH, CDR2 LQKENI. Deletions cut 3 bases from V and 2 bases from J, with 11 bases between. CDR3 size: 16 residues. The CDR3 loop is CASSPPSGTGANVLTF. The CDR3 nucleotides are TGTGCCAGCTCACCCCCTTCAGGGACTGGGGCCAACGTCCTGACTTTC.

The V call is TRBV3-1 (or the pseudogene TRBV3-2), the J call TRBJ2-7; 9 positions match TRBD2. J lost 2 bases, V lost 3 bases, and 2 bases had no gene match. Germline V CDR1 and CDR2: LGHDT, YNNKEL (reference sequence). CDR3 length: 14 amino acids. The CDR3 region is CASSQLAGTYEQYF. CDR3 in DNA: TGTGCCAGCAGCCAGCTAGCGGGGACCTACGAGCAGTACTTC.

The V call is TRBV29-1, the J call TRBJ2-7; D might be TRBD2 (6 bases). The CDR3 spans 12 residues. V dropped 7 bases and J dropped 3 bases, with 13 bases sitting between them. CDR1 SQVTM and CDR2 ANQGSEA come from the germline V gene. In nucleotides, the CDR3 is TGCAGCGCACGGGGACTCCGCTACGAGCAGTACTTC. Translation: CSARGLRYEQYF.

This clone was counted between two and nine times. The J gene is TRBJ2-4, the V gene TRBV5-4; weak D call: TRBD2 (6 bases). CDR3 length: 15 residues. V shed 4 bases and J shed 0 bases, with 11 bases lying between them. Germline loops: CDR1 SGHNT, CDR2 YYREEE (reference sequence). The CDR3 DNA follows: TGTGCCAGCAGCGTAAAGGGACTAGCCAAAAACATTCAGTACTTC. Translated, it gives CASSVKGLAKNIQYF.

The chain couples TRBV5-1 to TRBJ1-1, with D perhaps TRBD1 (5 bases). The V gene lost 4 bases and the J gene lost 0 bases, with 16 bases spanning the gap. Germline CDR1 reads SGHRS; CDR2 reads YFSETQ. The CDR3 runs to 16 residues. CDR3 amino acids: CASSPTFRAVNTEAFF. The CDR3 DNA sequence: TGCGCCAGCAGCCCGACATTCAGGGCCGTGAACACTGAAGCTTTCTTT.

The V and J genes are TRBV9 and TRBJ1-6, with 7 bases identical to TRBD1. This CDR3 contains 18 residues. Germline V gives CDR1 SGDLS, CDR2 YYNGEE. J was trimmed by 7 bases and V by 3 bases; bases with no gene match: 16. The CDR3 DNA reads as TGTGCCAGCAGCGGAACCCTTACGACAGGGAGGCGGAATTCACCCCTCCACTTT. This gives the protein CASSGTLTTGRRNSPLHF.

This chain joins TRBV5-4 and TRBJ2-3; 7 bases are a match to TRBD2. This CDR3 has 13 residues. V lost 4 bases to trimming and J lost 6 bases; unmatched junction nucleotides: 5. The germline CDR1 and CDR2 sequences are SGHNT and YYREEE (reference sequence). The CDR3 DNA is TGTGCCAGCAGCACGACTAGCTCTGATACGCAGTATTTT. Amino acid sequence: CASSTTSSDTQYF.

This chain connects TRBV7-2 to TRBJ2-5; 13 bases align to TRBD2. Trimming took 7 bases from V and 5 from J; bases not matched to a gene: 7. Germline CDR1 SGHTA, CDR2 FQGNSA. This CDR3 contains 15 residues. The CDR3 reads CASTEGLAGRETQYF. The CDR3 DNA reads as TGTGCCAGCACCGAGGGACTAGCGGGGCGGGAGACCCAGTACTTC.

The chain couples TRBV30 to TRBJ1-6; perhaps TRBD1 as D (5 bases). V was cut by 0 bases and J by 8 bases, with 11 bases left in between. CDR3 length equals 14 residues. Per germline, CDR1 GTSNPN and CDR2 SVGIG (reference sequence). The CDR3 protein is CAWSVAGLYSPLHF. The CDR3 nucleotides read TGTGCCTGGAGTGTAGCGGGACTTTATTCACCCCTCCACTTT.